A selection of T cell receptor beta chains follows, all from one sample in a study of OX40 agonist ivuxolimab in advanced cancers. Produced via immunoSEQ multiplex PCR; TCRdb's table is partial and in-frame only. This table has 55,000 to 80,000 clones, approximately 90% appearing once. Specimen: CD4+ or CD8+ T cells sorted from blood, collected in a trial of the OX40 agonist ivuxolimab. All receptors derive from an adult with an advanced solid tumor such as melanoma, head and neck, liver or kidney cancer. Both conserved end residues are part of each CDR3. Fields, in order: clone size, V gene, D gene, J gene, CDR3 protein, CDR3 DNA. D genes are given only for firm matches. Clone size appears in some rows only: once, few, many, or a class for an expanded clone.

.	TRBV7-3	.	TRBJ1-1	CASSLDGDTEAFF	TGTGCCAGCAGCCTAGACGGGGACACTGAAGCTTTCTTT
once	TRBV9	TRBD1	TRBJ2-1	CASSVGAQGMEEQFF	TGTGCCAGCAGCGTAGGGGCACAGGGGATGGAGGAGCAGTTCTTC
.	TRBV30	TRBD2	TRBJ2-1	CAWTAGAYNEQFF	TGTGCCTGGACGGCGGGAGCTTACAATGAGCAGTTCTTC
few	TRBV14	TRBD1	TRBJ1-1	CASSQDWAGGTEAFF	TGTGCCAGCAGCCAAGATTGGGCAGGGGGCACTGAAGCTTTCTTT
.	TRBV30	.	TRBJ1-3	CAWSAGPSGNTIYF	TGTGCCTGGAGCGCGGGACCGTCTGGAAACACCATATATTTT
.	TRBV29-1	.	TRBJ2-4	CSVTQGQNIQYF	TGCAGCGTGACTCAGGGTCAAAACATTCAGTACTTC
.	TRBV10-3	.	TRBJ1-1	CAISVEGGSTEAFF	TGTGCCATCAGTGTGGAAGGGGGAAGCACTGAAGCTTTCTTT
.	TRBV30	.	TRBJ2-7	CAWLPLKGSTYEQYF	TGTGCCTGGCTGCCTTTGAAGGGTAGCACCTACGAGCAGTACTTC
.	TRBV4-2	.	TRBJ2-3	CASSQEVGRATSTDTQYF	TGTGCCAGCAGCCAAGAAGTAGGGCGGGCGACTAGCACAGATACGCAGTATTTT
.	TRBV5-1	TRBD2	TRBJ2-1	CASSDGTTSYNEQFF	TGCGCCAGCAGCGACGGGACTACCTCCTACAATGAGCAGTTCTTC
.	TRBV5-6	TRBD1	TRBJ1-6	CASSLAGTDTSPLHF	TGTGCCAGCAGCTTGGCCGGGACAGACACTTCACCCCTCCACTTT
few	TRBV5-4	TRBD1	TRBJ2-5	CASSPQGAGETQYF	TGTGCCAGCAGTCCGCAGGGGGCGGGGGAGACCCAGTACTTC
.	TRBV5-1	TRBD2	TRBJ2-3	CASSLNPSGSDTQYF	TGCGCCAGCAGCTTGAATCCTAGCGGCTCAGATACGCAGTATTTT
once	TRBV9	TRBD2	TRBJ2-1	CASSVVEAGGTEQFF	TGTGCCAGCAGCGTAGTCGAAGCGGGGGGGACTGAGCAGTTCTTC
.	TRBV19	.	TRBJ1-5	CASSPQGQGQPQHF	TGTGCCAGTAGCCCGCAGGGCCAGGGGCAGCCCCAGCATTTT
.	TRBV7-2	.	TRBJ2-5	CASSLGALQETQYF	TGTGCCAGCAGCTTAGGGGCGCTCCAAGAGACCCAGTACTTC
.	TRBV7-3	.	TRBJ2-3	CASRSFSSGTDTQYF	TGTGCCAGCAGGTCCTTTTCTTCAGGGACAGATACGCAGTATTTT
.	TRBV6-6	TRBD2	TRBJ2-1	CASSAGTNAWNEQFF	TGTGCCAGCAGCGCCGGGACTAACGCATGGAATGAGCAGTTCTTC
.	TRBV15	.	TRBJ1-5	CATSRPTESNQPQHF	TGTGCCACCAGCCGACCGACAGAGAGTAATCAGCCCCAGCATTTT
.	TRBV6-5	TRBD2	TRBJ2-1	CASRTGTSGRNEQFF	TGTGCCAGCAGGACCGGGACTAGCGGGAGAAATGAGCAGTTCTTC